This TCR beta chain was sequenced for a study of blood T cell repertoires in COVID-19. In the study overall: Specimens from acute and convalescent COVID-19 originated in the United States, Italy and Spain. PBMCs, B-cell-depleted T cells, or T cells were the source of the cDNA or gDNA that made up the material.

Original data processing: Amplification of reference gene primers was used by the study to estimate nucleated cell counts. Only in-frame clones appear in the TCRdb table, and some are missing; sequencing was by immunoSEQ multiplex PCR. For V, J and clone size, that table is used; D and trimming come from the DNA. This table has about 180,000 clones, nearly 90% appearing once. The CDR3 has 17 amino acids. Germline CDR1 is MNHEY and CDR2 is SVGEGT. Trimming took 2 bases from V and 2 from J, leaving 18 bases between them. The source is a man between 18 and 29 years old who had recovered from COVID-19. The rearrangement links TRBV6-2 or TRBV6-3 to TRBJ1-1, with D tentatively TRBD1 (6 bases). Material: peripheral blood. For the CDR3, the DNA is TGTGCCAGCAGTTACGGGAAAACCCGGACAGTCAACACTGAAGCTTTCTTT. Translating gives CASSYGKTRTVNTEAFF.